The next 15 T cell receptor beta chains were all read from a single sample in a study of shared clonotypes between healthy human individuals. Repertoires were generated with immunoSEQ multiplex PCR, while TCRdb's copy carries only in-frame clones and drops some. The sample includes a few million clones, 90% to 95% of them seen just once. Sample: naive CD4+ T cells from PBMCs. Subset indicated: CD45RA+ positively selected. The receptors were sampled from a man aged 18 to 29 in good health. Some clones in this sample may be carry-over from other donors' samples.

V gene TRBV6-6 combines with J gene TRBJ1-5; D is uncertain. The ends were cut back, 7 bases at V and 5 bases at J, with 15 bases in the middle. The CDR3 extends over 14 amino acids. Per germline, CDR1 MNHNY and CDR2 SVGAGI (reference sequence). Written as DNA, the CDR3 is TGTGCCAGCACAATACCCCACAGCGATCAGCCCCAGCATTTT. Amino acid sequence: CASTIPHSDQPQHF.

The chain recombines TRBV11-3 with TRBJ2-6, with 8 bases identical to TRBD2. The germline CDR1 and CDR2 sequences are SGHNT and YENEEA. V gave up 5 bases and J gave up 3 bases; unmatched junction bases: 3. The CDR3 consists of 15 residues. CDR3 bases: TGTGCCAGCAGCGCGGGGGGTGATGGGGCCAACGTCCTGACTTTC. The encoded protein is CASSAGGDGANVLTF.

The V call is TRBV28, the J call TRBJ2-3, with 7 bases identical to TRBD2. The CDR3 sequence is 16 residues long. Germline CDR1 reads MDHEN; CDR2 reads SYDVKM. The V gene end was trimmed by 3 bases and the J gene end by 0 bases; junction bases not matched to a gene: 6. In DNA, the CDR3 is TGTGCCAGCAGTTTCCCGTTGCGGGGGAGCACAGATACGCAGTATTTT. Amino acids: CASSFPLRGSTDTQYF.

The V and J genes are TRBV18 and TRBJ2-7; weak D call: TRBD1 (6 bases). CDR3 length: 15 residues. V lost 4 bases to trimming and J lost 1 base, with 14 bases between them. Per the germline V gene, CDR1 is KGHSH and CDR2 is LQKENI. CDR3 nucleotide sequence: TGTGCCAGCTCACTTACGGCACAGGGTTCCTACGAGCAGTACTTC. Translation gives CASSLTAQGSYEQYF. Supplemented by reference TRBV18 and TRBJ2-7, the full variable domain reads NAGVMQNPRHLVRRRGQEARLRCSPMKGHSHVYWYRQLPEEGLKFMVYLQKENIIDESGMPKERFSAEFPKEGPSILRIQQVVRGDSAAYFCASSLTAQGSYEQYFGPGTRLTVT.

Regarding this clone: This same CDR3 is encoded by further DNA sequences in the sample. The CDR3 loop reads CASSPSRDTGELFF. The CDR3 region has the DNA TGTGCCAGCTCACCCTCCAGGGACACCGGGGAGCTGTTTTTT. The V call is TRBV18, the J call TRBJ2-2, with a possible D match to TRBD1 (5 bases). CDR3 length: 14 amino acids. The germline V gene has CDR1 KGHSH and CDR2 LQKENI. Trimming left V 3 bases short and J 3 bases short, with 8 bases between.

This clone appeared once. This same CDR3 is encoded by further DNA sequences in the sample. The chain joins TRBV18 to TRBJ2-3, with a tentative D call TRBD2 (6 bases). The CDR3 is made up of 16 amino acids. Germline values: CDR1 KGHSH, CDR2 LQKENI. V gave up 1 base and J gave up 0 bases, with 11 bases separating them. The CDR3 DNA reads as TGTGCCAGCTCACCACTGGCAGGGACTAGCACAGATACGCAGTATTTT. Amino acids: CASSPLAGTSTDTQYF.

This clone occurred once. The J gene is TRBJ2-7, the V gene TRBV10-3, with TRBD2 identical over 8 bases. This CDR3 contains 14 residues. V gave up 5 bases and J gave up 5 bases; unmatched junction bases: 8. The germline V gene encodes CDR1 ENHRY and CDR2 SYGVKD. CDR3: CAISKGLVGDEQYF. The CDR3 bases are TGTGCCATCAGTAAGGGACTAGTGGGCGACGAGCAGTACTTC.

The chain employs TRBV28 and TRBJ1-4, with D tentatively TRBD1 (6 bases). Trimming removed 4 bases from V and 0 bases from J, with 12 bases in between. The CDR3 totals 16 residues. Germline V gene lookup returns CDR1 MDHEN and CDR2 SYDVKM. CDR3 residues: CASSSRGSATNEKLFF. In DNA form, the CDR3 reads TGTGCCAGCAGTTCCAGGGGATCTGCAACTAATGAAAAACTGTTTTTT.

V is TRBV2 and J is TRBJ2-1, with 12 bases matching TRBD2. V dropped 5 bases and J dropped 14; count of bases not matched to a gene: 16. Germline lookup yields CDR1 SNHLY and CDR2 FYNNEI. The CDR3 covers 16 residues. CDR3 residues: CASSRRTSGTSFGEFF. Here the CDR3 DNA reads TGTGCCAGCAGTCGCCGGACTAGCGGGACCTCGTTCGGGGAGTTCTTC.

This chain links TRBV6-6 with TRBJ2-7; TRBD1 agrees at 9 bases. The CDR3 is 15 amino acids. Germline-derived CDR1 and CDR2 are MNHNY and SVGAGI (reference sequence). V shed 5 bases, J shed 2 bases, and the junction held 7 bases outside the gene matches. The CDR3 bases are TGTGCCAGCAGTCACCGGGACAGGGCCACCTACGAGCAGTACTTC. It is translated as CASSHRDRATYEQYF.

This rearrangement joins TRBV7-2 to TRBJ2-7; 7 bases are shared with TRBD1. J was trimmed by 9 bases and V by 5 bases; bases with no gene match: 7. Germline values: CDR1 SGHTA, CDR2 FQGNSA. This CDR3 region has 12 residues. Here the CDR3 reads CASSAGGGGQYF. The CDR3 nucleotides are TGTGCCAGCAGCGCAGGGGGTGGAGGGCAGTACTTC.

This chain links TRBV7-8 with TRBJ1-4; 9 nucleotides match TRBD1. CDR3 length: 15 residues. From germline, CDR1 is SGHVS and CDR2 FQNEAQ. Germline trimming cut 5 bases from V and 3 bases from J; bases unmatched to any gene: 4. CDR3 loop: CASSPRDRANEKLFF. The CDR3, as DNA: TGTGCCAGCAGCCCCCGGGACAGGGCTAATGAAAAACTGTTTTTT.

As regards this clone: Other DNA sequences within the sample encode an identical CDR3. V usage is TRBV20-1 and J usage is TRBJ2-1; no firm D call. The CDR3 contains 10 residues. Germline V CDR1 and CDR2: DFQATT, SNEGSKA (reference sequence). V lost 6 bases, J lost 6 bases, and 6 bases lay in between. The CDR3 region is CSALSNEQFF. The CDR3 DNA reads as TGCAGTGCCTTGAGCAATGAGCAGTTCTTC.

This clone was found a few times. J is TRBJ1-5 and V is TRBV19; D ambiguous. Looked up from germline, CDR1 is LNHDA and CDR2 is SQIVND (reference sequence). Trimming took off 2 bases at V and 5 bases at J, with 7 bases between the two ends. This CDR3 spans 13 amino acids. The CDR3 spells CASSIKHDQPQHF. In nucleotides, the CDR3 is TGTGCCAGTAGTATAAAACATGATCAGCCCCAGCATTTT.

The chain joins TRBV18 to TRBJ2-4; no definite D call. This CDR3 is 14 amino acids long. Germline CDR1 is KGHSH and CDR2 is LQKENI. Trimming cost V 3 bases and J 5 bases, with 11 bases left between them. CDR3 loop: CASSPGSTQNIQYF. Written as DNA, the CDR3 is TGTGCCAGCTCACCCGGGTCGACCCAAAACATTCAGTACTTC.